This T cell receptor beta chain was found in a study of cytomegalovirus exposure and HLA in healthy donors. Whole-study findings and limits: Later analysis associated a missense DCLRE1C variant with TCR beta V- and J-gene trimming. In a later analysis, CMV-associated beta chains were mostly HLA-associated, it appeared. Data from an earlier analysis indicated that most TCR beta V segments were productive either about 87% or about 30% of the time.

The CDR3 contains 16 residues. Germline V lookup: CDR1 KGHSH, CDR2 LQKENI. V lost 5 bases to trimming and J lost 0 bases, with 13 bases between them. About this clone: As yet, its antigen is unknown.

The PCR made use of 60 Vbeta and 13 Jbeta primers. Sequenced by immunoSEQ multiplex PCR; TCRdb stores in-frame clones only, minus some. The sample lists about 180,000 clones; 70% to 90% were seen once. Material for sequencing was PBMCs. The chain recombines TRBV18 with TRBJ1-4, with D uncertain. This TCR came from a male donor in good health and CMV-seronegative. In nucleotides, the CDR3 is TGTGCCAGCTCAAACTTCTTCCCCGCAACTAATGAAAAACTGTTTTTT. This sequence encodes CASSNFFPATNEKLFF.